The 29 T cell receptor beta chains below all came from one sample that was sequenced in a study of shared clonotypes between healthy human individuals. TCRdb's table, derived via immunoSEQ multiplex PCR, lists solely in-frame clones and lacks some. This sample has fewer than 2.5 million clones, with more than 85% found just once. Input material: naive CD4+ T cells from PBMCs. Indicated subset: CD45RA+ positively selected. These receptor sequences come from a man between 18 and 35 years old in good health. Some clones in this sample may be carry-over from other donors' samples.

For the CDR3, the DNA is TGCAGCGCCCGGACTAGCGGGAGGAACACCGGGGAGCTGTTTTTT. This translates into CSARTSGRNTGELFF. The genes are TRBV29-1 and TRBJ2-2; 13 bases align to TRBD2. Germline V lookup: CDR1 SQVTM, CDR2 ANQGSEA. The CDR3 extends over 15 amino acids. Losses at the gene ends were 7 bases for V and 1 base for J; bases not matched to a gene: 3.

The chain joins TRBV11-2 to TRBJ2-3; no reliable D call. V shed 1 base and J shed 3 bases, with 17 bases lying between them. The germline gives CDR1 SGHAT, CDR2 FQNNGV. The CDR3 covers 17 residues. This chain's CDR3 is CASSLARGSLRTDTQYF. The CDR3, as DNA: TGTGCCAGCAGCTTAGCGCGCGGTAGCCTAAGAACAGATACGCAGTATTTT.

The gene calls are TRBV29-1 and TRBJ1-2; no clear D. Per the germline V gene, CDR1 is SQVTM and CDR2 is ANQGSEA. Between the trimmed V and J ends, which lost 0 bases and 7 bases, there was a span of 9 bases. CDR3 length equals 12 residues. The CDR3 region is CSVEEFPRGYTF. The CDR3 bases are TGCAGCGTTGAAGAATTTCCTCGTGGCTACACCTTC.

The chain uses TRBV5-1 and TRBJ1-2, with D possibly being TRBD1 (5 bases). Trimming shortened V by 2 bases and J by 4 bases, and 18 bases separated the two germline ends. This CDR3 has 16 residues. Germline-derived CDR1 and CDR2 are SGHRS and YFSETQ. CDR3 sequence reads: CASSLGTAEDAYGYTF. The CDR3 DNA follows: TGCGCCAGCAGCTTAGGGACCGCTGAGGATGCCTATGGCTACACCTTC.

V usage is TRBV6-6 and J usage is TRBJ1-1, with D possibly being TRBD1 (5 bases). Germline V lookup: CDR1 MNHNY, CDR2 SVGAGI (reference sequence). CDR3 length: 16 residues. Deletions cut 2 bases from V and 0 bases from J, with 13 bases between. The CDR3 sequence: CASSYGAFPMNTEAFF. DNA of the CDR3: TGTGCCAGCAGTTACGGGGCCTTCCCTATGAACACTGAAGCTTTCTTT.

As regards this clone: Other DNA sequences within the sample encode an identical CDR3. The chain joins TRBV7-3 to TRBJ2-3; D is uncertain. Germline V gives CDR1 SGHTA, CDR2 FQGTGA. V was trimmed by 2 bases and J by 0 bases, leaving 3 bases between them. CDR3 length: 13 amino acids. CDR3 protein: CASSLDSTDTQYF. Written as DNA, the CDR3 is TGTGCCAGCAGCTTAGACAGCACAGATACGCAGTATTTT.

The chain employs TRBV7-3 and TRBJ2-2, with 7 bases matching TRBD2. V was pared by 4 bases and J by 1 base, with 6 bases of the junction left unmatched. The CDR3 extends over 16 amino acids. Germline CDR1 and CDR2: SGHTA and FQGTGA. In nucleotides, the CDR3 is TGTGCCAGCAGCTCACCGGGACTACTGAACACCGGGGAGCTGTTTTTT. This translates into CASSSPGLLNTGELFF.

The rearrangement joins TRBV5-1 to TRBJ2-5; perhaps TRBD1 as D (6 bases). This CDR3 has 14 amino acids. Germline CDR1 SGHRS, CDR2 YFSETQ. V lost 7 bases and J lost 2, with 15 bases in between. The CDR3 loop is CASGPQGMQETQYF. Written as DNA, the CDR3 is TGCGCCAGCGGCCCTCAGGGGATGCAAGAGACCCAGTACTTC.

The chain recombines TRBV6-5 with TRBJ1-2; 9 bases match TRBD1. Trimming cost V 5 bases and J 1 base; bases outside gene matches: 5. CDR1 is MNHEY and CDR2 is SVGAGI in the germline V gene. The CDR3 has 15 amino acids. In DNA, the CDR3 is TGTGCCAGCAGTCCACAGGGGGCGGATAACTATGGCTACACCTTC. It yields the protein CASSPQGADNYGYTF.

Concerning this clone: At the DNA level, this CDR3 is encoded by other sequences in the same sample as well. This chain uses TRBV6-5 with TRBJ1-2, with 9 bases aligning to TRBD1. Germline V gene sequence: CDR1 MNHEY, CDR2 SVGAGI. This CDR3 has 13 amino acids. After removal of 6 bases from V and 8 bases from J, the junction contained 7 bases not matched to a gene. DNA for the CDR3: TGTGCCAGCAGCTCGGGACAGGGTGGAGGCTACACCTTC. Residues: CASSSGQGGGYTF.

The chain links TRBV4-2 to TRBJ1-6; no clear D gene. The CDR3 spans 10 residues. Trimming stripped 8 bases from V and 10 bases from J, with 6 bases between. Germline V lookup: CDR1 LGHNA, CDR2 YNFKEQ. The CDR3 DNA reads TGTGCCAGCGGCCGATCACCCCTCCACTTT. This encodes CASGRSPLHF.

The chain has TRBV7-2 and TRBJ2-4, with TRBD2 matching 8 bases. CDR1 is SGHTA, CDR2 FQGNSA, per germline. V trimming: 5 bases; J trimming: 7 bases; junction bases outside the gene matches: 16. The CDR3 sequence is 17 residues long. The DNA for the CDR3 is TGTGCCAGCAGCCCCGGTTCGGGGTTGAGCGGGAGTAACATTCAGTACTTC. Translating it yields CASSPGSGLSGSNIQYF.

This clone appeared a single time. CDR3 residues: CASSLAGQGRIEKLFF. The CDR3 DNA reads as TGCGCCAGCAGCTTGGCTGGGCAGGGGCGAATCGAAAAACTGTTTTTT. This chain joins TRBV5-1 and TRBJ1-4; possible D gene TRBD1, 6 bases. V was trimmed by 0 bases and J by 8 bases, leaving 17 bases between them. Germline V gene sequence: CDR1 SGHRS, CDR2 YFSETQ. The CDR3 is made up of 16 amino acids.

The J gene is TRBJ1-1, the V gene TRBV7-8, with 7 bases lining up with TRBD1. The V and J ends lost 1 base and 0 bases, in that order; junction bases with no gene match: 5. The germline V gene encodes CDR1 SGHVS and CDR2 FQNEAQ. The length of the CDR3 is 16 residues. The CDR3 sequence: CASSLEGARVNTEAFF. The CDR3 DNA follows: TGTGCCAGCAGCTTAGAGGGGGCTAGGGTGAACACTGAAGCTTTCTTT.

A single count supports this clone. V usage is TRBV21-1 and J usage is TRBJ2-7. TRBV21-1 is classified as a pseudogene. The CDR3 sequence is 16 residues long. The CDR3 loop is CASSKVRQGGSYEQYF. The CDR3 DNA is TGTGCCAGCAGCAAAGTCCGACAGGGAGGGTCCTACGAGCAGTACTTC.

The chain is built from TRBV25-1 and TRBJ1-6, with D possibly TRBD1 on 6 matching bases. The CDR3 sequence is 17 residues long. V was cut by 4 bases and J by 0 bases, with 13 bases left in between. Germline lookup yields CDR1 MGHDK and CDR2 SYGVNS. As DNA, the CDR3 is TGTGCCAGCAGTGCCAACAGGGCCTCCTCCTATAATTCACCCCTCCACTTT. This encodes CASSANRASSYNSPLHF.

The chain joins TRBV5-1 to TRBJ2-1, with no clear D. CDR3 size: 13 residues. The germline V gene has CDR1 SGHRS and CDR2 YFSETQ. V was trimmed by 0 bases and J by 9 bases, leaving 10 bases between them. DNA for the CDR3: TGCGCCAGCAGCTTGGAAACAGTCGGTGAGCAGTTCTTC. Residues: CASSLETVGEQFF.

In regard to this clone: The sample holds other DNA sequences that translate to the same CDR3. The CDR3 DNA is TGCGCCAGCAGCTCCGGGATCCAAGAGACCCAGTACTTC. It codes for CASSSGIQETQYF. The rearrangement links TRBV5-1 to TRBJ2-5; a possible D gene is TRBD2 (5 bases). The V end lost 3 bases, the J end lost 1 base, and 7 bases lay between the germline ends. This CDR3 region has 13 residues. Germline loops: CDR1 SGHRS, CDR2 YFSETQ.

The chain is built from TRBV6-5 and TRBJ1-6; a weak D match, TRBD1 (5 bases). V shed 6 bases and J shed 4 bases, with 10 bases lying between them. The germline gives CDR1 MNHEY, CDR2 SVGAGI. CDR3 size: 14 residues. The DNA for the CDR3 is TGTGCCAGCAGGTCTACAGGTTATAATTCACCCCTCCACTTT. Translation: CASRSTGYNSPLHF.

This chain links TRBV5-1 with TRBJ2-1; possibly TRBD2 for D (6 bases). V was clipped by 4 bases and J by 0 bases, with 20 bases between them. Germline V gives CDR1 SGHRS, CDR2 YFSETQ. The CDR3 spans 18 residues. The CDR3 spells CASSGGTGPLSSYNEQFF. CDR3 nucleotide sequence: TGCGCCAGCAGCGGCGGGACCGGTCCTTTAAGCTCCTACAATGAGCAGTTCTTC.

This chain connects TRBV6-1 to TRBJ2-1; TRBD1 aligns across 8 bases. J was trimmed by 3 bases and V by 8 bases; bases with no gene match: 0. The CDR3 sequence is 12 residues long. Germline V CDR1 and CDR2: MNHNS, SASEGT. In nucleotides, the CDR3 is TGTGCCAGCGGGACAGGCTACAATGAGCAGTTCTTC. This sequence encodes CASGTGYNEQFF.

The CDR3 region is CAISGRADAGANVLTF. CDR3 coding DNA: TGTGCCATCAGTGGACGGGCCGATGCCGGGGCCAACGTCCTGACTTTC. The J gene is TRBJ2-6, the V gene TRBV10-3, with D unresolved. There are 16 residues in the CDR3. Germline V lookup: CDR1 ENHRY, CDR2 SYGVKD. Trimming removed 4 bases from V and 4 bases from J, with 14 bases in between.

The genes are TRBV9 and TRBJ2-1, with unresolved D. CDR1 SGDLS and CDR2 YYNGEE come from the germline V gene. Trimming left V 2 bases short and J 2 bases short, with 11 bases between. This CDR3 comprises 15 residues. CDR3 bases: TGTGCCAGCAGCGTGAAATTTAACACCTACAATGAGCAGTTCTTC. As protein: CASSVKFNTYNEQFF.

This chain joins TRBV12-5 and TRBJ2-1; possibly TRBD2 for D (6 bases). V was shortened by 1 base and J by 5 bases, with 27 bases between the two germline ends. CDR1 and CDR2 from the germline V gene are LGHNT and FRNRAP. The CDR3 spans 20 residues. CDR3 sequence (DNA): TGTGCTAGTGGTTTGGCCCGCTCTACAAAATCGGGAGCGGTCCACAATGAGCAGTTCTTC. It yields the protein CASGLARSTKSGAVHNEQFF.

The chain combines TRBV15 with TRBJ2-1; either TRBD1 or TRBD2 may fit D (5 bases each). Trimming stripped 1 base from V and 0 bases from J, with 10 bases between. The CDR3 sequence is 16 residues long. CDR1 and CDR2 from the germline V gene are LNHNV and YYDKDF (reference sequence). CDR3 nucleotide sequence: TGTGCCACCAGCAGAGGGGACGGCGGCTCCTACAATGAGCAGTTCTTC. Encoded protein: CATSRGDGGSYNEQFF.

The chain has TRBV13 and TRBJ2-1; 9 nucleotides line up with TRBD2. Per the germline V gene, CDR1 is PRHDT and CDR2 is FYEKMQ (reference sequence). J gave up 4 bases and V 5 bases, and 6 bases lay outside the gene matches. The CDR3 sequence is 15 residues long. The CDR3 DNA is TGTGCCAGCAGCCCCCGCGGACTAGCGTACAATGAGCAGTTCTTC. This gives the protein CASSPRGLAYNEQFF.

Details on this clone: At the DNA level, this CDR3 is encoded by other sequences in the same sample as well. The V call is TRBV29-1, the J call TRBJ2-7; D is possibly TRBD1 or TRBD2 (6 bases each). This CDR3 comprises 11 residues. V lost 6 bases, J lost 4 bases, and 10 bases lay in between. The germline CDR1 and CDR2 sequences are SQVTM and ANQGSEA. CDR3 bases: TGCAGCGTAGGGGGGAATTACGAGCAGTACTTC. The encoded protein is CSVGGNYEQYF.

This chain connects TRBV15 to TRBJ2-1; 9 bases fit TRBD1. The CDR3 spans 17 residues. V was clipped by 0 bases and J by 2 bases; unmatched bases: 5. Germline CDR1 is LNHNV and CDR2 is YYDKDF (reference sequence). The CDR3 DNA reads as TGTGCCACCAGCAGAGATTTAACAGGGGGCGCCTACAATGAGCAGTTCTTC. This sequence encodes CATSRDLTGGAYNEQFF.

J is TRBJ1-1 and V is TRBV5-4; a possible D gene is TRBD1 (5 bases). The germline V gene encodes CDR1 SGHNT and CDR2 YYREEE (reference sequence). The CDR3 sequence is 16 residues long. V was pared by 4 bases and J by 1 base, with 17 bases between. The CDR3 reads CASSHPAGKPNTEAFF. The CDR3 DNA reads as TGTGCCAGCAGCCACCCGGCAGGGAAGCCGAACACTGAAGCTTTCTTT.